In its sample, the clone carrying this TCR beta chain was seen a few times. CDR1 MNHNS and CDR2 SASEGT come from the germline V gene. The CDR3 length is 15 residues. Germline trimming cut 4 bases from V and 2 bases from J; bases unmatched to any gene: 1. The data derive from a study of cytomegalovirus exposure and HLA in healthy donors. The PCR contained 60 Vbeta and 13 Jbeta primers. Assay used: immunoSEQ multiplex PCR; TCRdb lists only in-frame clones, some missing. The repertoire consists of approximately 130,000 clones, with around 78% occurring once and the leading ten covering approximately 1.8%.

The clonotype comes from a woman between 45 and 60 years old in good health and CMV-seronegative. Specimen: PBMCs. The chain joins TRBV6-1 to TRBJ1-5; TRBD1 matches at 11 bases. CDR3 amino acids: CASSGGQGGNQPQHF. DNA of the CDR3: TGTGCCAGCAGTGGGGGACAGGGGGGCAATCAGCCCCAGCATTTT.